This T cell receptor (beta chain) is drawn from a study of PD-L1 blockade in urothelial cancer. About the research overall: Samples of blood were analyzed 3 weeks (second dose) and 6 weeks after treatment start.

CDR3 length: 13 residues. Trimming cost V 2 bases and J 4 bases, with 9 bases left between them. Per the germline V gene, CDR1 is MNHNS and CDR2 is SASEGT. Only in-frame clones appear in the TCRdb table, and some are missing; sequencing was by immunoSEQ multiplex PCR. The repertoire holds over 65,000 clones, with approximately 81% as singletons. The genes are TRBV6-1 and TRBJ2-7, with D hard to call. The TCR sequence derives from a man between 65 and 85 years old with urothelial cancer. This sample comprised PBMCs, obtained around atezolizumab (anti-PD-L1) treatment. The DNA for the CDR3 is TGTGCCAGCAGTGAACCGGCAGCGTACGAGCAGTACTTC. Translating gives CASSEPAAYEQYF.